This TCR beta chain was found in a study of PD-L1 blockade in urothelial cancer. Study-level information: Of roughly 31 patients, about 24 were males with bladder-origin urothelial cancer. Patients' histories included 0 to 3 prior chemotherapy regimens. Blood was tested 3 weeks (second dose) and 6 weeks into treatment.

Assay: immunoSEQ multiplex PCR; the TCRdb copy retains only in-frame clones and omits some. The sample contains about 120,000 clones, roughly 82% of which appear only once. Time point of the sample: peripheral blood 6 weeks after treatment start. Each individual provided 1 to 8 samples (taken pretreatment and on-treatment). CDR1 is SGHTA, CDR2 FQGNSA, per germline. The CDR3 covers 15 residues. Trimming removed 5 bases from V and 5 bases from J; junction bases left unmatched: 8. The chain employs TRBV7-2 and TRBJ2-3; 9 bases agree with TRBD1. Sample: PBMCs, taken around atezolizumab (anti-PD-L1) treatment. This clonotype was sampled from a middle-aged man with urothelial cancer. The CDR3 DNA sequence: TGTGCCAGCAGCCCGGGGCACAGGGGGCTAGATACGCAGTATTTT. Translation gives CASSPGHRGLDTQYF.